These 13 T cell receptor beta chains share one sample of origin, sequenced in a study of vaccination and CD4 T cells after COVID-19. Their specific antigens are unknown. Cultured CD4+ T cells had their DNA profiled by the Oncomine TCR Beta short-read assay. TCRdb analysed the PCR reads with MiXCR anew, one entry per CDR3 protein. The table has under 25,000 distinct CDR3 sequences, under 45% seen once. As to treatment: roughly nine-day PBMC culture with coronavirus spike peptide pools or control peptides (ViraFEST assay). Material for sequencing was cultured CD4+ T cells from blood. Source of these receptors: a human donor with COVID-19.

In DNA, the CDR3 is TGTGCCAGTACCGGGACTAGCGGGGTTAATGAGCAGTTCTTC. Translating it yields CASTGTSGVNEQFF. The rearrangement links TRBV6-1 to TRBJ2-1; 13 nucleotides line up with TRBD2. There are 14 residues in the CDR3. The V gene's germline CDR1 is MNHNS and CDR2 SASEGT. The J segment lost 7 bases and the V segment lost 9 bases, leaving 6 bases of the junction unmatched.

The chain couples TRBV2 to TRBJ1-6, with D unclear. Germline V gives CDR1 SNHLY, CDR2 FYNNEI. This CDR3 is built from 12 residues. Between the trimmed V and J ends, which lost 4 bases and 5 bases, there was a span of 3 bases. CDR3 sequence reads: CASSGNNSPLHF. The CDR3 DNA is TGTGCCAGCAGTGGGAATAATTCACCCCTCCACTTT.

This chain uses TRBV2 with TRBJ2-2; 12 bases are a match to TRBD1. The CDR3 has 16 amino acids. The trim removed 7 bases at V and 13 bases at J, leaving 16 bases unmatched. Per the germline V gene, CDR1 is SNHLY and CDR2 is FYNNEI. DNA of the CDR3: TGTGCCAGCACCCTAGAGGTGGGACAGGGGGCGCTTTGGCTGTTTTTT. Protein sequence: CASTLEVGQGALWLFF. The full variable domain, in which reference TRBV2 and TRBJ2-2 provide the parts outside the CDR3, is EPEVTQTPSHQVTQMGQEVILRCVPISNHLYFYWYRQILGQKVEFLVSFYNNEISEKSEIFDDQFSVERPDGSNFTLKIRSTKLEDSAMYFCASTLEVGQGALWLFFGEGSRLTVL.

The CDR3 region is CASSYGGSSYGYTF. DNA of the CDR3: TGTGCCAGCAGTTACGGTGGCAGCTCCTATGGCTACACCTTC. The V gene is TRBV6-5, the J gene TRBJ1-2, with D hard to call. The CDR3 has 14 amino acids. V was cut by 2 bases and J by 4 bases, with 11 bases left in between. The germline gives CDR1 MNHEY, CDR2 SVGAGI.

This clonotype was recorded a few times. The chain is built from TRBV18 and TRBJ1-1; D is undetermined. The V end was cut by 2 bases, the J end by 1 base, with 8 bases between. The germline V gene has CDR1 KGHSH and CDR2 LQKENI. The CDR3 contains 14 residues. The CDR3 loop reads CASSPVAGNTEAFF. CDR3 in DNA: TGTGCCAGCTCACCAGTTGCGGGGAACACTGAAGCTTTCTTT.

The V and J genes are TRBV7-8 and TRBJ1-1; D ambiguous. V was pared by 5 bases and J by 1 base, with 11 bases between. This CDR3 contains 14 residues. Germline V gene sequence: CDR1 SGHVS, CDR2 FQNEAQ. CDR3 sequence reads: CASSPSTGNTEAFF. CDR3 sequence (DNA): TGTGCCAGCAGCCCATCGACGGGGAACACTGAAGCTTTCTTT. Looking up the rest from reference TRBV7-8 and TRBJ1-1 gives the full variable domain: GAGVSQSPRYKVAKRGQDVALRCDPISGHVSLFWYQQALGQGPEFLTYFQNEAQLDKSGLPSDRFFAERPEGSVSTLKIQRTQQEDSAVYLCASSPSTGNTEAFFGQGTRLTVV.

The CDR3 spells CASSRGLEKLFF. In DNA form, the CDR3 reads TGTGCCAGCAGTCGGGGACTTGAAAAACTGTTTTTT. The chain combines TRBV25-1 with TRBJ1-4; a possible D gene is TRBD1 (5 bases). The CDR3 sequence is 12 residues long. Germline V gives CDR1 MGHDK, CDR2 SYGVNS. Trimming stripped 5 bases from V and 7 bases from J, with 8 bases between.

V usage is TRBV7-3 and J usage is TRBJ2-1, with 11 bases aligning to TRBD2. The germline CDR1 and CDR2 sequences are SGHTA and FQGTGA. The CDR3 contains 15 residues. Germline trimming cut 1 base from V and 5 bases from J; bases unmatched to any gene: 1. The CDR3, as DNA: TGTGCCAGCAGCTTAAGACTAGCGGGGAACAATGAGCAGTTCTTC. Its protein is CASSLRLAGNNEQFF.

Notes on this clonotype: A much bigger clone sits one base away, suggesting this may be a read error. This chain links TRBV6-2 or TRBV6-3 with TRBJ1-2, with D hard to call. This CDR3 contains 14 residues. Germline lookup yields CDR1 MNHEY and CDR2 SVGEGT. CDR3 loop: CASSYGNSHYGCTF. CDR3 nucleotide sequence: TGTGCCAGCAGTTATGGTAACAGCCACTATGGCTGCACCTTC.

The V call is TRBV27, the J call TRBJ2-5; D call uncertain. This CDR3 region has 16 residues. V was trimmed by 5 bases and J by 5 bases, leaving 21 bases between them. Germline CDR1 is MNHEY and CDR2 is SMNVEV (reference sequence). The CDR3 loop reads CASSSGAAPVRETQYF. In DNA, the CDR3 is TGTGCCAGCAGTAGTGGCGCAGCCCCTGTCCGGGAGACCCAGTACTTC.

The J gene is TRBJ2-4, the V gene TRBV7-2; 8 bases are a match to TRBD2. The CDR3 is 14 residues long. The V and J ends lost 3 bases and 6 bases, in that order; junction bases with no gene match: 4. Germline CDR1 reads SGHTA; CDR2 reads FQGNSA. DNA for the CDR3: TGTGCCAGCAGCTTCATCGGGGGGGCAAACATTCAGTACTTC. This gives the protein CASSFIGGANIQYF.

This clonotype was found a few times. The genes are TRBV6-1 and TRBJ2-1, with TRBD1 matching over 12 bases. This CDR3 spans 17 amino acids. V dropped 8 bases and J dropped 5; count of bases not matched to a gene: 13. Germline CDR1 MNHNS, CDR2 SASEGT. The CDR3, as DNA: TGTGCCAGCGCTCCCGGGACAGGGGGCTGGCCCAACAATGAGCAGTTCTTC. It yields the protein CASAPGTGGWPNNEQFF.

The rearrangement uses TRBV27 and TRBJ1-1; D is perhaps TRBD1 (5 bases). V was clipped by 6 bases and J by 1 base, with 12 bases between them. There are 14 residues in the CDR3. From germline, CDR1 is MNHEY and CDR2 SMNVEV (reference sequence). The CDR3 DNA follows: TGTGCCAGCAGCTGGGGACGGCAGAACACTGAAGCTTTCTTT. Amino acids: CASSWGRQNTEAFF.